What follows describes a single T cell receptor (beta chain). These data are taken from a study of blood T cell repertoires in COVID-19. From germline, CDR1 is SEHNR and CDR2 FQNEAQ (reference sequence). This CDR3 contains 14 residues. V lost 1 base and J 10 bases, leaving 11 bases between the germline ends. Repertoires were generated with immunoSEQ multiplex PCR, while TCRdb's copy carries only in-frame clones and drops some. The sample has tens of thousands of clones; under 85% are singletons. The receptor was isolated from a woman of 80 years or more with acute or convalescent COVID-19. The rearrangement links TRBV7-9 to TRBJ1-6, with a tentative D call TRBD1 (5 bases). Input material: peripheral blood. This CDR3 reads CASSLGGLGSPLHF. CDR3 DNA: TGTGCCAGCAGCTTAGGGGGACTTGGGTCACCCCTCCACTTT.